Presented here are 30 T cell receptor beta chains from one specimen sequenced in a study of identical twins. TCRdb passed the 5' RACE reads through MiXCR, listing each CDR3 protein once. The table includes around 960,000 distinct CDR3 sequences, 9% to 15% detected once. The same sample was also studied in work on yellow fever vaccine responses in identical twins.

Sequencing was carried out using PBMCs. The receptor source for this set is a young woman in good health.

The chain recombines TRBV29-1 with TRBJ2-7; no definite D call. This CDR3 is built from 13 residues. V dropped 4 bases and J dropped 3 bases, with 13 bases sitting between them. Germline V CDR1 and CDR2: SQVTM, ANQGSEA. CDR3 sequence: CSVGHPDGYEQYF. The CDR3 coding sequence is TGCAGCGTTGGGCACCCCGATGGCTACGAGCAGTACTTC.

The DNA for the CDR3 is TGTGCCAGCAGTTATTACAGGAAGGGACGATCCTACGAGCAGTACTTC. It translates to CASSYYRKGRSYEQYF. The chain joins TRBV6-2 or TRBV6-3 to TRBJ2-7; D might be TRBD1 or TRBD2, each matching 5 bases. V lost 3 bases, J lost 1 base, and 16 bases lay in between. This CDR3 contains 16 residues. The germline gives CDR1 MNHEY, CDR2 SVGEGT.

This clonotype was detected a few times. V is TRBV20-1 and J is TRBJ2-2, with D maybe TRBD2 (6 bases). This CDR3 comprises 14 residues. CDR1 is DFQATT, CDR2 SNEGSKA, per germline (reference sequence). V gave up 5 bases and J gave up 6 bases, with 16 bases separating them. CDR3 nucleotide sequence: TGCAGTGCTCCGCTATTGGAGGGGCCCGGGGAGCTGTTTTTT. This translates into CSAPLLEGPGELFF.

The chain couples TRBV7-6 to TRBJ2-1, with 8 bases that match TRBD2. CDR3 length: 17 residues. Trimming removed 5 bases from V and 4 bases from J; junction bases left unmatched: 13. From germline, CDR1 is SGHVS and CDR2 FNYEAQ. CDR3 nucleotides: TGTGCCAGCAGCGACCTAGGCAGCGGGAGATTGTACAATGAGCAGTTCTTC. Amino acid sequence: CASSDLGSGRLYNEQFF. Full variable domain (missing parts from reference TRBV7-6 and TRBJ2-1): GAGVSQSPRYKVTKRGQDVALRCDPISGHVSLYWYRQALGQGPEFLTYFNYEAQQDKSGLPNDRFSAERPEGSISTLTIQRTEQRDSAMYRCASSDLGSGRLYNEQFFGPGTRLTVL.

This clonotype was counted a few times. This rearrangement joins TRBV20-1 to TRBJ2-5; TRBD2 matches at 10 bases. After removal of 2 bases from V and 5 bases from J, the junction contained 5 bases not matched to a gene. The CDR3 totals 14 residues. Germline CDR1 is DFQATT and CDR2 is SNEGSKA (reference sequence). The CDR3 reads CSARIAGGRETQYF. As DNA, the CDR3 is TGCAGTGCTAGAATAGCGGGAGGCAGGGAGACCCAGTACTTC.

V usage is TRBV20-1 and J usage is TRBJ2-1, with 7 bases matching TRBD2. CDR1 DFQATT and CDR2 SNEGSKA come from the germline V gene (reference sequence). This CDR3 spans 15 amino acids. With V trimmed by 0 bases and J by 8 bases, 10 bases remained unmatched. The CDR3 DNA follows: TGCAGTGCTAGAGATCTATTAGTGGGAGGGCATGAGCAGTTCTTC. It yields the protein CSARDLLVGGHEQFF.

V and J are TRBV29-1 and TRBJ2-1; 10 bases agree with TRBD2. This CDR3 region has 15 residues. Germline V gene lookup returns CDR1 SQVTM and CDR2 ANQGSEA. V was clipped by 0 bases and J by 7 bases; unmatched bases: 6. The CDR3 DNA sequence: TGCAGCGTTGAAGACGGGACTAGCGTTTTTAATGAGCAGTTCTTC. Protein sequence: CSVEDGTSVFNEQFF.

The rearrangement links TRBV5-6 to TRBJ2-1, with D perhaps TRBD2 (7 bases). CDR1 and CDR2 from the germline V gene are SGHDT and YYEEEE. With 1 base removed from V and 8 bases from J, the gap between germline ends came to 16 bases. The CDR3 covers 15 residues. For the CDR3, the DNA is TGTGCCAGCAGCTTGAGTGGGGGGGCGAACGATGAGCAGTTCTTC. Protein sequence: CASSLSGGANDEQFF. Using reference TRBV5-6 and TRBJ2-1 for the parts outside the CDR3, the full variable domain is DAGVTQSPTHLIKTRGQQVTLRCSPKSGHDTVSWYQQALGQGPQFIFQYYEEEERQRGNFPDRFSGHQFPNYSSELNVNALLLGDSALYLCASSLSGGANDEQFFGPGTRLTVL.

J is TRBJ2-2 and V is TRBV27; 9 bases are a match to TRBD2. With V trimmed by 6 bases and J by 4 bases, 6 bases remained unmatched. This CDR3 has 15 amino acids. In germline, CDR1 is MNHEY, CDR2 SMNVEV (reference sequence). The CDR3 spells CASSQMRGGTGELFF. CDR3 sequence (DNA): TGTGCCAGCAGCCAAATGCGGGGGGGCACCGGGGAGCTGTTTTTT.

This clonotype has more than one count but fewer than ten. The CDR3 sequence: CASSMGQGASEQFF. Here the CDR3 DNA reads TGTGCCAGTAGTATGGGACAGGGGGCAAGTGAGCAGTTCTTC. This chain uses TRBV19 with TRBJ2-1; 12 bases fit TRBD1. Germline assignment: CDR1 LNHDA and CDR2 SQIVND (reference sequence). CDR3 length equals 14 residues. The ends lost 3 bases at V and 9 bases at J; junction bases unmatched: 3.

This clonotype occurred many times. V is TRBV12-3 or TRBV12-4 and J is TRBJ1-1, with D possibly being TRBD1 (5 bases). The V gene lost 5 bases and the J gene lost 7 bases, with 14 bases spanning the gap. This CDR3 region has 13 residues. The CDR3: CASSQRTKNEAFF. The CDR3 DNA is TGTGCCAGCAGTCAAAGGACAAAGAATGAAGCTTTCTTT.

This clonotype was counted between two and nine times. The CDR3 reads CASHSTGELFF. The DNA for the CDR3 is TGTGCCAGCCATAGCACCGGGGAGCTGTTTTTT. The chain has TRBV12-3 or TRBV12-4 and TRBJ2-2, with unresolved D. CDR3 size: 11 residues. Trimming stripped 8 bases from V and 4 bases from J, with 5 bases between.

This clonotype was picked up many times. The V and J genes are TRBV28 and TRBJ2-5; D is possibly TRBD2 (7 bases). Germline CDR1 MDHEN, CDR2 SYDVKM. V was clipped by 5 bases and J by 5 bases, with 18 bases between them. This CDR3 has 15 amino acids. The CDR3 DNA follows: TGTGCCAGCAGTCTAGGGGGGGGGGCCACGGAGACCCAGTACTTC. It codes for CASSLGGGATETQYF.

The genes are TRBV7-9 and TRBJ2-3; TRBD2 might be the D (5 bases). The CDR3 length is 15 residues. Germline loops: CDR1 SEHNR, CDR2 FQNEAQ (reference sequence). V gave up 1 base and J gave up 2 bases, with 10 bases separating them. The CDR3 DNA sequence: TGTGCCAGCAGCTTAGTGGGCGGACTCACAGATACGCAGTATTTT. As protein: CASSLVGGLTDTQYF. The variable domain in full, with the rest retrieved from reference TRBV7-9 and TRBJ2-3, is DTGVSQNPRHKITKRGQNVTFRCDPISEHNRLYWYRQTLGQGPEFLTYFQNEAQLEKSRLLSDRFSAERPKGSFSTLEIQRTEQGDSAMYLCASSLVGGLTDTQYFGPGTRLTVL.

The chain has TRBV24-1 and TRBJ2-3; D is ambiguous. Germline lookup yields CDR1 KGHDR and CDR2 SFDVKD. The CDR3 is 15 amino acids. V dropped 5 bases and J dropped 0 bases, with 11 bases sitting between them. The CDR3 DNA reads TGTGCCACCAGTGGGGTTGGCGTTAGCACAGATACGCAGTATTTT. Translated, it gives CATSGVGVSTDTQYF.

This clonotype was picked up a small number of times. This chain connects TRBV20-1 to TRBJ2-3; TRBD2 matches at 9 bases. The germline gives CDR1 DFQATT, CDR2 SNEGSKA (reference sequence). The CDR3 is made up of 14 amino acids. V shed 6 bases and J 1 base; nucleotides not matched to a gene: 5. The CDR3 loop is CSAPLAGRTDTQYF. CDR3 sequence (DNA): TGCAGTGCGCCGCTAGCGGGGCGCACAGATACGCAGTATTTT.

This clonotype has ten or more counts. The chain links TRBV12-3 or TRBV12-4 to TRBJ2-1, with 11 bases matching TRBD2. V was pared by 7 bases and J by 7 bases, with 6 bases of the junction left unmatched. The CDR3 has 14 amino acids. The CDR3 reads CASKLAGDRNEQFF. In DNA form, the CDR3 reads TGTGCCAGCAAACTAGCGGGAGATAGGAATGAGCAGTTCTTC.

The chain couples TRBV6-1 to TRBJ2-7; D may be TRBD2 (6 bases). The CDR3 is 14 amino acids. Trimming removed 3 bases from V and 9 bases from J, with 18 bases in between. Germline-derived CDR1 and CDR2 are MNHNS and SASEGT. CDR3 DNA: TGTGCCAGCAGTGATCCGCTCGGGGGAACTGGGCAGTACGTC. It codes for CASSDPLGGTGQYV.

The sample holds a few counts of this clonotype. The chain uses TRBV23-1 and TRBJ2-3, with TRBD2 matching over 10 bases. TRBV23-1 is sorted into the ORF group, with uncertain function. This CDR3 is built from 16 residues. V gave up 2 bases and J gave up 4 bases; unmatched junction bases: 6. CDR3 in DNA: TGCGCCAGCAGTCAACTGGCTAGCGGGAGTGCAGATACGCAGTATTTT. Residues: CASSQLASGSADTQYF.

This clonotype occurred a few times. The V call is TRBV6-5, the J call TRBJ1-2; D gene unclear. The CDR3 covers 15 residues. From germline, CDR1 is MNHEY and CDR2 SVGAGI. The V end was cut by 2 bases, the J end by 10 bases, with 20 bases between. CDR3 sequence (DNA): TGTGCCAGCAGTTACACGGGCGGAGGGATAGAGCCCTACACCTTC. Translated, it gives CASSYTGGGIEPYTF.

This clonotype was detected ten times or more. The V and J genes are TRBV29-1 and TRBJ2-2, with D possibly matching TRBD1 (5 bases). Deletions cut 7 bases from V and 6 bases from J, with 24 bases between. The germline gives CDR1 SQVTM, CDR2 ANQGSEA. The CDR3 has 16 residues. Written as DNA, the CDR3 is TGCAGCGGAACAGGTGCACCTGGAACCTTGTCCGGGGAGCTGTTTTTT. Protein sequence: CSGTGAPGTLSGELFF.

J is TRBJ1-5 and V is TRBV28; D not certain. CDR1 and CDR2 (germline): MDHEN, SYDVKM. The V and J ends lost 5 bases and 11 bases respectively, with 10 bases between them. This CDR3 contains 11 residues. This chain's CDR3 is CASSPPGSQHF. CDR3 coding DNA: TGTGCCAGCAGTCCGCCGGGGTCCCAGCATTTT.

This clonotype was seen at least ten times. This chain links TRBV20-1 with TRBJ2-7; maybe TRBD2 (6 bases). The V and J ends lost 0 bases and 3 bases respectively, with 12 bases between them. CDR3 length equals 14 residues. CDR1 and CDR2 from the germline V gene are DFQATT and SNEGSKA (reference sequence). In DNA, the CDR3 is TGCAGTGCTAGAGATTTCCGGCGGGACTACGAGCAGTACTTC. It specifies CSARDFRRDYEQYF.

This rearrangement joins TRBV2 to TRBJ2-1, with 11 bases aligning to TRBD2. Germline V gene sequence: CDR1 SNHLY, CDR2 FYNNEI. This CDR3 has 15 amino acids. V dropped 4 bases and J dropped 3; count of bases not matched to a gene: 2. This chain's CDR3 is CASSGLAGLYNEQFF. For the CDR3, the DNA is TGTGCCAGCAGTGGACTAGCGGGGCTCTACAATGAGCAGTTCTTC.

This clonotype showed up just a few times. The rearrangement uses TRBV7-9 and TRBJ2-7; D uncertain. Germline CDR1 is SEHNR and CDR2 is FQNEAQ (reference sequence). The V gene lost 5 bases and the J gene lost 6 bases, with 20 bases spanning the gap. This CDR3 has 15 amino acids. The CDR3 coding sequence is TGTGCCAGCAGCGCATCCCACGCGGTCCCTCCCGAGCAGTACTTC. This sequence encodes CASSASHAVPPEQYF. The whole variable domain, remainder taken from reference TRBV7-9 and TRBJ2-7, is DTGVSQNPRHKITKRGQNVTFRCDPISEHNRLYWYRQTLGQGPEFLTYFQNEAQLEKSRLLSDRFSAERPKGSFSTLEIQRTEQGDSAMYLCASSASHAVPPEQYFGPGTRLTVT.

The rearrangement joins TRBV29-1 to TRBJ2-1; 11 bases align to TRBD1. V gave up 4 bases and J gave up 6 bases; unmatched junction bases: 2. Germline CDR1 and CDR2: SQVTM and ANQGSEA. The CDR3 extends over 13 amino acids. CDR3: CSVGGTGGNEQFF. DNA of the CDR3: TGCAGCGTTGGGGGGACAGGGGGCAATGAGCAGTTCTTC.

This clonotype has more than one count but fewer than ten. The chain's CDR3 is CASSFSMGLNYEQYF. The CDR3, as DNA: TGTGCCAGCAGTTTCTCCATGGGTCTAAACTACGAGCAGTACTTC. The chain recombines TRBV12-3 or TRBV12-4 with TRBJ2-7; unclear D gene. V was trimmed by 3 bases and J by 3 bases, leaving 15 bases between them. The CDR3 loop spans 15 amino acids.

Only a few counts were recorded for this clonotype. CDR3: CSAKVTSGGHEQFF. CDR3 in DNA: TGCAGTGCTAAAGTTACTAGCGGGGGGCATGAGCAGTTCTTC. V is TRBV20-1 and J is TRBJ2-1; 12 bases are shared with TRBD2. CDR1 and CDR2 from the germline V gene are DFQATT and SNEGSKA (reference sequence). J gave up 8 bases and V 4 bases, and 6 bases lay outside the gene matches. This CDR3 is 14 amino acids long.

This clonotype was seen repeatedly, ten times or more. The gene calls are TRBV24-1 and TRBJ2-1; D is ambiguous. V gave up 4 bases and J gave up 0 bases, with 9 bases separating them. This CDR3 spans 15 amino acids. Germline V gene data show CDR1 as KGHDR and CDR2 as SFDVKD. The CDR3 region is CATSDWGNSYNEQFF. In DNA form, the CDR3 reads TGTGCCACCAGTGACTGGGGTAACTCCTACAATGAGCAGTTCTTC.

The sample holds a few counts of this clonotype. V usage is TRBV18 and J usage is TRBJ2-7; D possibly uses TRBD1 or TRBD2 (6 bases each). CDR3 length: 15 residues. Germline V CDR1 and CDR2: KGHSH, LQKENI. Trimming pared 4 bases from V and 1 base from J, leaving 14 bases between. CDR3 residues: CASSRSGGGSYEQYF. The DNA of the CDR3 is TGTGCCAGCTCACGCTCAGGAGGGGGGTCCTACGAGCAGTACTTC.